The 20 T cell receptor beta chains given below trace back to one sample, sequenced in a study of blood T cell repertoires in COVID-19. Sequencing used immunoSEQ multiplex PCR; TCRdb keeps in-frame clones, though not all of them. The table lists about 42,000 clones, roughly 80% of them singletons. Sequencing was carried out using peripheral blood. The receptors were sampled from a woman over 75 with acute or convalescent COVID-19.

In this sample, this clone turned up a few times. The chain joins TRBV6-5 to TRBJ2-7; 11 nucleotides match TRBD1. Trimming at V came to 8 bases and at J to 5 bases, leaving 2 bases not matched to a gene. The CDR3 is 12 amino acids. Per germline, CDR1 MNHEY and CDR2 SVGAGI. The CDR3 is CASRDRGDEQYF. As DNA, the CDR3 is TGTGCCAGCCGGGACAGGGGGGACGAGCAGTACTTC.

The chain carries TRBV7-2 and TRBJ2-7; 7 bases match TRBD1. Germline CDR1 is SGHTA and CDR2 is FQGNSA. The ends lost 0 bases at V and 5 bases at J; junction bases unmatched: 7. The CDR3 has 15 residues. CDR3 sequence reads: CASSLAAQGNHEQYF. The CDR3 DNA reads TGTGCCAGCAGCTTAGCGGCACAGGGGAACCACGAGCAGTACTTC.

The genes are TRBV4-2 and TRBJ1-5; maybe TRBD1 (6 bases). CDR3 size: 15 residues. V was clipped by 0 bases and J by 6 bases, with 12 bases between them. Looked up from germline, CDR1 is LGHNA and CDR2 is YNFKEQ. The CDR3 nucleotides read TGTGCCAGCAGCCAAGATCATGCGGGGGCTCAGCCCCAGCATTTT. Translating gives CASSQDHAGAQPQHF.

V is TRBV11-2 and J is TRBJ2-7; D is possibly TRBD1 (6 bases). The CDR3 length is 14 residues. Trimming stripped 2 bases from V and 1 base from J, with 9 bases between. From germline, CDR1 is SGHAT and CDR2 FQNNGV. In nucleotides, the CDR3 is TGTGCCAGCAGCTTACAGGACAGTTCCTACGAGCAGTACTTC. Its protein is CASSLQDSSYEQYF.

The chain carries TRBV28 and TRBJ2-7; D perhaps matches TRBD1 (8 bases). With 6 bases removed from V and 3 bases from J, the gap between germline ends came to 21 bases. This CDR3 is 16 amino acids long. Germline V gene lookup returns CDR1 MDHEN and CDR2 SYDVKM. Here the CDR3 reads CASSPTAQGEGYEQYF. CDR3 DNA: TGTGCCAGCAGCCCAACCGCACAGGGGGAGGGCTACGAGCAGTACTTC.

V usage is TRBV6-4 and J usage is TRBJ2-3, with 13 bases lining up with TRBD2. Germline assignment: CDR1 MRHNA and CDR2 SNTAGT. CDR3 length: 16 residues. J lost 6 bases, V lost 6 bases, and 9 bases had no gene match. The CDR3 reads CASSPLAGGPGDTQYF. CDR3 coding DNA: TGTGCCAGCAGCCCACTAGCGGGAGGGCCTGGGGATACGCAGTATTTT.

The gene calls are TRBV30 and TRBJ1-6; D is unresolved. The CDR3 consists of 15 residues. Trimming took 5 bases from V and 5 from J, leaving 16 bases between them. Germline V gene data show CDR1 as GTSNPN and CDR2 as SVGIG (reference sequence). The CDR3 sequence is CAWVGKTGNNSPLHF. CDR3 nucleotide sequence: TGTGCCTGGGTCGGCAAGACGGGGAATAATTCACCCCTCCACTTT.

CDR3 bases: TGTGCCAGCAGTGAATATTCCGGGGGGGAGCAGTACTTC. Amino acids: CASSEYSGGEQYF. This chain uses TRBV6-1 with TRBJ2-7, with 7 positions matching TRBD2. V shed 2 bases, J shed 7 bases, and the junction held 5 bases outside the gene matches. The CDR3 consists of 13 residues. Looked up from germline, CDR1 is MNHNS and CDR2 is SASEGT.

The chain employs TRBV9 and TRBJ1-2; maybe TRBD1 (6 bases). Between the trimmed V and J ends, which lost 1 base and 7 bases, there was a span of 20 bases. From germline, CDR1 is SGDLS and CDR2 YYNGEE. There are 16 residues in the CDR3. The CDR3 loop reads CASSVNVLTGMGGYTF. As DNA, the CDR3 is TGTGCCAGCAGCGTAAATGTCCTAACAGGGATGGGTGGCTACACCTTC.

V usage is TRBV6-1 and J usage is TRBJ1-1, with D tentatively TRBD1 (5 bases). The germline gives CDR1 MNHNS, CDR2 SASEGT. This CDR3 has 13 amino acids. Trimming took off 2 bases at V and 3 bases at J, with 7 bases between the two ends. CDR3: CASSEWGDTEAFF. CDR3 DNA sequence: TGTGCCAGCAGTGAATGGGGGGACACTGAAGCTTTCTTT.

The chain links TRBV2 to TRBJ2-1, with TRBD1 matching over 8 bases. Germline V gene lookup returns CDR1 SNHLY and CDR2 FYNNEI. The ends lost 5 bases at V and 6 bases at J; junction bases unmatched: 6. There are 14 residues in the CDR3. The CDR3, as DNA: TGTGCCAGCAGTCGACAGGGGTCTCGCAATGAGCAGTTCTTC. As protein: CASSRQGSRNEQFF.

Regarding this clone: The junction differs from germline at one of its ends, possibly a read error. The chain combines TRBV29-1 with TRBJ2-5, with 9 bases identical to TRBD1. CDR1 SQVTM and CDR2 ANQGSEA come from the germline V gene. The CDR3 has 11 amino acids. CDR3 protein: CSGGDRVPSDF. CDR3 in DNA: TGCAGCGGAGGGGACAGGGTCCCCTCGGACTTC.

The J gene is TRBJ2-3, the V gene TRBV15, with TRBD2 matching over 8 bases. There are 19 residues in the CDR3. Unmatched junction bases numbered 12, after V lost 0 bases and J lost 1 base. The germline V gene has CDR1 LNHNV and CDR2 YYDKDF (reference sequence). CDR3 DNA: TGTGCCACCAGCAGAGAACGGTCTCCGATAGCGGGGCGCACAGATACGCAGTATTTT. Its protein is CATSRERSPIAGRTDTQYF.

This clone was detected only once. The chain employs TRBV24-1 and TRBJ2-7, with 7 bases that match TRBD1. V gave up 8 bases and J gave up 0 bases; unmatched junction bases: 9. The CDR3 covers 15 residues. Germline V CDR1 and CDR2: KGHDR, SFDVKD. CDR3 residues: CATNRDRDHSYEQYF. The CDR3 DNA reads as TGTGCCACCAACCGGGACAGAGACCACTCCTACGAGCAGTACTTC.

The V and J genes are TRBV5-5 and TRBJ2-1; TRBD2 agrees at 7 bases. Trimming at V came to 1 base and at J to 3 bases, leaving 7 bases not matched to a gene. This CDR3 region has 16 residues. Germline V gene sequence: CDR1 SGHKS, CDR2 YYEKEE (reference sequence). The CDR3 DNA is TGTGCCAGCAGCTTGTACGCTAGCGGAGGCTACAATGAGCAGTTCTTC. Protein sequence: CASSLYASGGYNEQFF.

The chain links TRBV9 to TRBJ2-7; 13 bases agree with TRBD2. Germline V gene sequence: CDR1 SGDLS, CDR2 YYNGEE. V shed 2 bases and J 3 bases; nucleotides not matched to a gene: 5. This CDR3 comprises 16 residues. The CDR3 spells CASSVGTSGVLYEQYF. CDR3 bases: TGTGCCAGCAGCGTCGGGACTAGCGGGGTTCTCTACGAGCAGTACTTC.

The chain employs TRBV5-4 and TRBJ2-5; D ambiguous. CDR3 length: 14 amino acids. Trimming removed 0 bases from V and 5 bases from J, with 11 bases in between. Germline V gene sequence: CDR1 SGHNT, CDR2 YYREEE (reference sequence). The CDR3 DNA sequence: TGTGCCAGCAGCTTGGCCTCAGGCTTTGAGACCCAGTACTTC. It translates to CASSLASGFETQYF.

The chain links TRBV9 to TRBJ2-2; the match to TRBD2 covers 10 bases. Germline CDR1 reads SGDLS; CDR2 reads YYNGEE. There are 17 residues in the CDR3. Unmatched junction bases numbered 5, after V lost 0 bases and J lost 3 bases. CDR3 residues: CASSVAASGSYTGELFF. The DNA for the CDR3 is TGTGCCAGCAGCGTAGCTGCTAGCGGGAGTTACACCGGGGAGCTGTTTTTT.

For the CDR3, the DNA is TGTGCCAGCAGCTTACCCGGGGGAGGGCCCAACAATGAGCAGTTCTTC. Its protein is CASSLPGGGPNNEQFF. The genes are TRBV7-8 and TRBJ2-1; 7 nucleotides match TRBD2. J lost 5 bases, V lost 2 bases, and 9 bases had no gene match. Germline lookup yields CDR1 SGHVS and CDR2 FQNEAQ. The CDR3 runs to 16 residues. Together with reference TRBV7-8 and TRBJ2-1, the CDR3 gives the full variable domain: GAGVSQSPRYKVAKRGQDVALRCDPISGHVSLFWYQQALGQGPEFLTYFQNEAQLDKSGLPSDRFFAERPEGSVSTLKIQRTQQEDSAVYLCASSLPGGGPNNEQFFGPGTRLTVL.

The chain joins TRBV28 to TRBJ1-4, with 8 positions matching TRBD1. In germline, CDR1 is MDHEN, CDR2 SYDVKM. The ends lost 4 bases at V and 8 bases at J; junction bases unmatched: 6. The CDR3 is made up of 14 amino acids. DNA for the CDR3: TGTGCCAGCAGTTCAGGGGGCAGTTCGGAAAAACTGTTTTTT. The encoded protein is CASSSGGSSEKLFF.